The clone carrying this TCR beta chain was counted a few times. Its matching antigen is unknown. Template switching by 5'RACE produced TCR cDNA, adding a universal primer site and UMIs. TCRdb re-derived calls from the 5' RACE reads in MiXCR, one entry per CDR3 protein. In the table there are about 630,000 distinct CDR3 sequences, about 12% of which are singletons. This sample was taken from a study of T cells after yellow fever vaccination. Study-level results: Secondary responses were weaker yet peaked faster, day 5 versus 15.

This CDR3 spans 14 amino acids. CDR1 is LGHDT and CDR2 is YNNKEL in the germline V gene (reference sequence). V lost 4 bases and J 6 bases, leaving 13 bases between the germline ends. The chain couples TRBV3-1 to TRBJ2-1; tentative D call: TRBD1 (6 bases). The sequence was obtained from a man in his thirties or forties who received the YFV17D yellow fever vaccine. Material: PBMCs, obtained on the day of the yellow fever booster vaccination. CDR3 region: CASSLPDRSNEQFF. Here the CDR3 DNA reads TGTGCCAGCAGCCTCCCGGACAGATCCAATGAGCAGTTCTTC.